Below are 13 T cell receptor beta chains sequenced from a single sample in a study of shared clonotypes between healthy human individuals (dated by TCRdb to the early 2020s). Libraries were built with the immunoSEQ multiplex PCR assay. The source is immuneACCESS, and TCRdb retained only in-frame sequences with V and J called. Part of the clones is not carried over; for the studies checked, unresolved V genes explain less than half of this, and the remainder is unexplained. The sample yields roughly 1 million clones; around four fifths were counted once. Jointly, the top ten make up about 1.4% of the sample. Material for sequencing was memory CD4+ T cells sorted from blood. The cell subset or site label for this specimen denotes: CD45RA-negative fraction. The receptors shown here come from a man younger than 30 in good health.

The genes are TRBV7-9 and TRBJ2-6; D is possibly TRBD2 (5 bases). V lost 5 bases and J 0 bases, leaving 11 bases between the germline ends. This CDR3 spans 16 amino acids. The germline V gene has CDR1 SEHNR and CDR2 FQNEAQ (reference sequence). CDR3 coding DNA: TGTGCCAGCAGCCTGGGCCGGGACTCTGGGGCCAACGTCCTGACTTTC. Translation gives CASSLGRDSGANVLTF.

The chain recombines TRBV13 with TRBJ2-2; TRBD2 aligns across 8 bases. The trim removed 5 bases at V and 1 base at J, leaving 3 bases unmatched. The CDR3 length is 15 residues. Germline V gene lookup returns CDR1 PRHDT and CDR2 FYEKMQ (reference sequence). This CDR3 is CASSGTRGNTGELFF. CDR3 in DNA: TGTGCCAGCAGCGGGACTAGAGGGAACACCGGGGAGCTGTTTTTT.

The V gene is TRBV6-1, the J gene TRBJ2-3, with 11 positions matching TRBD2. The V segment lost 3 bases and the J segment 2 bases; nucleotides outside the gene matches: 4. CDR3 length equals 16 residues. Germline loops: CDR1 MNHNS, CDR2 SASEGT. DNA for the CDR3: TGTGCCAGCAGTGAGATTAGCGGGGGGGACACAGATACGCAGTATTTT. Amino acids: CASSEISGGDTDTQYF.

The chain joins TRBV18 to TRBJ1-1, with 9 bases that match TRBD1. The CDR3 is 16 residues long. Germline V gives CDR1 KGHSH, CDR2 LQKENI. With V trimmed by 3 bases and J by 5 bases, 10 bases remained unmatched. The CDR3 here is CASSPGQGPYLTEAFF. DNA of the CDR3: TGTGCCAGCTCACCCGGACAGGGGCCTTACTTAACTGAAGCTTTCTTT. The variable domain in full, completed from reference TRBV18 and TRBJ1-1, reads NAGVMQNPRHLVRRRGQEARLRCSPMKGHSHVYWYRQLPEEGLKFMVYLQKENIIDESGMPKERFSAEFPKEGPSILRIQQVVRGDSAAYFCASSPGQGPYLTEAFFGQGTRLTVV.

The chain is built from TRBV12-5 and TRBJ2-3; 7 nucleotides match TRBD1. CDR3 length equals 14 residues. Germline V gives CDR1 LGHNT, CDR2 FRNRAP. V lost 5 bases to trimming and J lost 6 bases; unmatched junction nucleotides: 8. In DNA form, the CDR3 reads TGTGCTAGTGGTCGGGACAGCCTTACGGATACGCAGTATTTT. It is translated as CASGRDSLTDTQYF. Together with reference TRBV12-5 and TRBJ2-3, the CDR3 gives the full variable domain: DARVTQTPRHKVTEMGQEVTMRCQPILGHNTVFWYRQTMMQGLELLAYFRNRAPLDDSGMPKDRFSAEMPDATLATLKIQPSEPRDSAVYFCASGRDSLTDTQYFGPGTRLTVL.

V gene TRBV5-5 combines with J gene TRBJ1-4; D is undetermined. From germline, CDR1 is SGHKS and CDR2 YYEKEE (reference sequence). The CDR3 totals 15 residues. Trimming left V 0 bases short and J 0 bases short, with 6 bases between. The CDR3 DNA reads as TGTGCCAGCAGCTTGGAAGGAACAACTAATGAAAAACTGTTTTTT. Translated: CASSLEGTTNEKLFF. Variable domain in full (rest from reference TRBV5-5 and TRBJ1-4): DAGVTQSPTHLIKTRGQQVTLRCSPISGHKSVSWYQQVLGQGPQFIFQYYEKEERGRGNFPDRFSARQFPNYSSELNVNALLLGDSALYLCASSLEGTTNEKLFFGSGTQLSVL.

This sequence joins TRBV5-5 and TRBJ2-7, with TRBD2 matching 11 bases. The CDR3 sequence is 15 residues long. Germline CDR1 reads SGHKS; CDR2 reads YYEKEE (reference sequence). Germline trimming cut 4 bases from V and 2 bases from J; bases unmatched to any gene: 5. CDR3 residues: CASSTGTSGTYEQYF. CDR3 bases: TGTGCCAGCAGCACCGGGACTAGCGGTACCTACGAGCAGTACTTC.

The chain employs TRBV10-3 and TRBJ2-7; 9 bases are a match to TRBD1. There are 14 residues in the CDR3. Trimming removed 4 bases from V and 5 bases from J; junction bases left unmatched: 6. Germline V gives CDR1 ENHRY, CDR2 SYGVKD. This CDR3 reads CAISVGDRADEQYF. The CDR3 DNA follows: TGTGCCATCAGTGTAGGGGACAGGGCGGACGAGCAGTACTTC.

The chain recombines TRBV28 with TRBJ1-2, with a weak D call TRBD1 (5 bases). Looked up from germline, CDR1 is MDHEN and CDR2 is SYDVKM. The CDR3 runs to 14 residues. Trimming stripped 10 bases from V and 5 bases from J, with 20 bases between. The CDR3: CAILPGEPSYGYTF. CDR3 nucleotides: TGTGCCATTCTCCCGGGGGAGCCTTCGTATGGCTACACCTTC.

The CDR3 spells CSVERGQQETQYF. Written as DNA, the CDR3 is TGCAGCGTTGAAAGGGGTCAGCAAGAGACCCAGTACTTC. The genes are TRBV29-1 and TRBJ2-5, with a weak D call TRBD1 (5 bases). The germline V and J ends were trimmed by 2 bases and 2 bases, with 9 bases remaining between them. This CDR3 has 13 amino acids. The germline V gene encodes CDR1 SQVTM and CDR2 ANQGSEA.

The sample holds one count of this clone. In nucleotides, the CDR3 is TGTGCCAGCAGCTACGGACAGAAGAATTCACCCCTCCACTTT. Its translation is CASSYGQKNSPLHF. The rearrangement joins TRBV5-4 to TRBJ1-6, with D maybe TRBD1 (6 bases). The CDR3 totals 14 residues. V was trimmed by 3 bases and J by 7 bases, leaving 11 bases between them. Germline CDR1 SGHNT, CDR2 YYREEE (reference sequence).

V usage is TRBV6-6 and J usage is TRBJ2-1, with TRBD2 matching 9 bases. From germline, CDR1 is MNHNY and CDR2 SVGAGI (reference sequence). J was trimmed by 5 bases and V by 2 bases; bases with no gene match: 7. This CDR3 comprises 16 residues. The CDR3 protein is CASSYPGLAKNNEQFF. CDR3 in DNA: TGTGCCAGCAGTTACCCGGGACTAGCAAAAAACAATGAGCAGTTCTTC.

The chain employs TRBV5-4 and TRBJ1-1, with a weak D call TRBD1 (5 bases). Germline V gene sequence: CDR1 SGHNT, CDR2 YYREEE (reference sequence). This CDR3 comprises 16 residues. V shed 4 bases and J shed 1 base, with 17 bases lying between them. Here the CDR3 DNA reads TGTGCCAGCAGCGGTGGCGGGGCAAATCAGAACACTGAAGCTTTCTTT. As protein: CASSGGGANQNTEAFF.